This T cell receptor (beta chain) was sequenced during a study of technical replicates of blood from several donors. This table comes from immunoSEQ multiplex PCR, and its TCRdb copy is limited to in-frame clones, with some not included. The sample lists about 63,000 clones, around 87% occurring once. CDR1 is SEHNR, CDR2 FQNEAQ, per germline (reference sequence). The germline V and J ends were trimmed by 4 bases and 1 base, with 7 bases remaining between them. There are 13 residues in the CDR3. This clonotype was obtained from a human donor in good health. Some clones in this sample may be carry-over from other donors' samples. The source material was PBMCs. The chain combines TRBV7-9 with TRBJ1-1, with TRBD1 as a possible D gene (5 bases). CDR3 protein: CASSWGRNTEAFF. The CDR3 coding sequence is TGTGCCAGCAGCTGGGGCAGGAACACTGAAGCTTTCTTT.